This TCR beta chain emerged from a study of OX40 agonist ivuxolimab in advanced cancers. Overall study context: The study gave patients intravenous ivuxolimab at 0.01 to 10 mg/kg every 2 weeks. Findings of the study overall: Certain nonresponders additionally had low normalized T-cell clonal expansion. CD8+ T cells showed, on average, more clonal expansion than CD4+ cells.

The assay was immunoSEQ multiplex PCR, and TCRdb's table has in-frame clones only and misses some. The sample has tens of thousands of clones; around 88% are singletons. This CDR3 has 20 amino acids. V lost 0 bases and J lost 1; bases outside the gene matches: 15. The V gene's germline CDR1 is SGHAT and CDR2 FQNNGV. With respect to this clone: The antigen is not known.

The specimen was CD4+ or CD8+ T cells sorted from blood, collected in a trial of the OX40 agonist ivuxolimab. This chain links TRBV11-2 with TRBJ2-7; 10 positions agree with TRBD2. This clonotype originated in an adult with an advanced solid tumor such as melanoma, head and neck, liver or kidney cancer. The CDR3 DNA is TGTGCCAGCAGCTTAGAACCGGGACTAGCGACCCAGAAGTCGTCCTACGAGCAGTACTTC. As protein: CASSLEPGLATQKSSYEQYF. Combining the CDR3 with reference TRBV11-2 and TRBJ2-7 gives the whole variable domain EAGVAQSPRYKIIEKRQSVAFWCNPISGHATLYWYQQILGQGPKLLIQFQNNGVVDDSQLPKDRFSAERLKGVDSTLKIQPAKLEDSAVYLCASSLEPGLATQKSSYEQYFGPGTRLTVT.